These 24 T cell receptor beta chains came from one sample sequenced in a study of T cells in localized non-small cell lung cancer. The table came from immunoSEQ multiplex PCR; TCRdb's copy has only in-frame clones and leaves some out. The data hold under 40,000 clones, with less than 80% observed a single time. Sample: peripheral blood, taken before any cancer treatment. The source is a male donor at least 60 years old with stage II squamous cell lung carcinoma.

The V and J genes are TRBV2 and TRBJ2-3; 8 bases align to TRBD1. CDR3 length equals 15 residues. J lost 3 bases, V lost 5 bases, and 7 bases had no gene match. The germline V gene encodes CDR1 SNHLY and CDR2 FYNNEI. In DNA, the CDR3 is TGTGCCAGCAGTCAATGGACAGGGACTACAGATACGCAGTATTTT. This codes for CASSQWTGTTDTQYF.

The J gene is TRBJ2-7, the V gene TRBV5-8; no reliable D call. Germline-derived CDR1 and CDR2 are SGHTS and YDEGEE. The ends were cut back, 3 bases at V and 1 base at J, with 2 bases in the middle. This CDR3 contains 11 residues. The DNA of the CDR3 is TGTGCCAGCAGCTGGTCCTACGAGCAGTACTTC. Encoded protein: CASSWSYEQYF.

CDR3 protein: CASSAIGRGRETQYF. Here the CDR3 DNA reads TGTGCCAGCAGTGCGATAGGGCGCGGACGAGAGACCCAGTACTTC. The V gene is TRBV11-2, the J gene TRBJ2-5; D remains unclear. The CDR3 is made up of 15 amino acids. V was clipped by 6 bases and J by 4 bases, with 18 bases between them. CDR1 is SGHAT and CDR2 is FQNNGV in the germline V gene.

The V gene is TRBV7-3, the J gene TRBJ2-3, with 10 bases aligning to TRBD2. The trim removed 4 bases at V and 0 bases at J, leaving 4 bases unmatched. The germline gives CDR1 SGHTA, CDR2 FQGTGA. The CDR3 spans 16 residues. CDR3 loop: CASSSPTSGSTDTQYF. In nucleotides, the CDR3 is TGTGCCAGCAGCTCGCCGACTAGCGGGAGCACAGATACGCAGTATTTT.

The V and J genes are TRBV6-6 and TRBJ1-1; no clear D gene. V lost 6 bases, J lost 1 base, and 18 bases lay in between. There are 16 residues in the CDR3. Germline-derived CDR1 and CDR2 are MNHNY and SVGAGI (reference sequence). The CDR3 DNA reads TGTGCCAGCAGCCCCGACGGATACGTAGCGAACACTGAAGCTTTCTTT. Translating it yields CASSPDGYVANTEAFF.

Many counts were recorded for this clone. The rearrangement joins TRBV4-2 to TRBJ1-4; D may be TRBD1 (6 bases). Trimming removed 4 bases from V and 7 bases from J, with 13 bases in between. Looked up from germline, CDR1 is LGHNA and CDR2 is YNFKEQ. This CDR3 contains 14 residues. CDR3 loop: CASSPGTNSEKLFF. In DNA, the CDR3 is TGTGCCAGCAGCCCGGGGACAAATAGTGAAAAACTGTTTTTT.

The chain is built from TRBV15 and TRBJ2-3, with D hard to call. The V and J ends lost 0 bases and 5 bases respectively, with 12 bases between them. Germline loops: CDR1 LNHNV, CDR2 YYDKDF (reference sequence). This CDR3 is built from 15 residues. The CDR3 here is CATSRDRQVRDTQYF. Written as DNA, the CDR3 is TGTGCCACCAGCAGAGATCGCCAGGTCCGAGATACGCAGTATTTT.

This chain uses TRBV7-9 with TRBJ2-2; possible D gene TRBD1, 6 bases. The length of the CDR3 is 15 residues. V was trimmed by 1 base and J by 4 bases, leaving 10 bases between them. CDR1 is SEHNR, CDR2 FQNEAQ, per germline (reference sequence). The CDR3 DNA is TGTGCCAGCAGCTTAGTACAGGGTAGCACCGGGGAGCTGTTTTTT. Protein product: CASSLVQGSTGELFF.

The chain employs TRBV29-1 and TRBJ2-1; the D call may be TRBD1 or TRBD2 (8 bases each). Trimming took off 6 bases at V and 5 bases at J, with 17 bases between the two ends. This CDR3 has 14 residues. Germline CDR1 is SQVTM and CDR2 is ANQGSEA. The CDR3 region has the DNA TGCAGCGTAGCAGGGGGCGGGGGGAACAATGAGCAGTTCTTC. Protein sequence: CSVAGGGGNNEQFF.

The rearrangement uses TRBV21-1 and TRBJ2-1. TRBV21-1 is a pseudogene locus. The CDR3 consists of 15 residues. The CDR3 DNA reads TGTGCCAGCGAGCCTCAAGAGGACCAGTGCAATGAGCAGTTCTTC. It codes for CASEPQEDQCNEQFF.

The chain combines TRBV28 with TRBJ1-5, with 7 bases fitting TRBD1. The germline gives CDR1 MDHEN, CDR2 SYDVKM. The V and J ends lost 8 bases and 3 bases, in that order; junction bases with no gene match: 10. The CDR3 has 15 amino acids. The CDR3 DNA follows: TGTGCCAGCCGATCCGACAGGGCTCACAATCAGCCCCAGCATTTT. Translating it yields CASRSDRAHNQPQHF. The variable domain in full, completed from reference TRBV28 and TRBJ1-5, reads DVKVTQSSRYLVKRTGEKVFLECVQDMDHENMFWYRQDPGLGLRLIYFSYDVKMKEKGDIPEGYSVSREKKERFSLILESASTNQTSMYLCASRSDRAHNQPQHFGDGTRLSIL.

The J gene is TRBJ2-7, the V gene TRBV6-5; 11 bases agree with TRBD2. This CDR3 contains 15 residues. V trimming: 4 bases; J trimming: 4 bases; junction bases outside the gene matches: 6. CDR1 MNHEY and CDR2 SVGAGI come from the germline V gene. The chain's CDR3 is CASSSPLAGEYEQYF. Written as DNA, the CDR3 is TGTGCCAGCAGTTCTCCACTAGCGGGGGAATACGAGCAGTACTTC.

The chain employs TRBV5-1 and TRBJ2-1, with D possibly matching TRBD1 (5 bases). This CDR3 has 16 residues. Trimming removed 1 base from V and 2 bases from J, with 13 bases in between. Germline V gene sequence: CDR1 SGHRS, CDR2 YFSETQ. The CDR3 loop is CASSLQGSPTYNEQFF. CDR3 coding DNA: TGCGCCAGCAGCTTGCAGGGCAGCCCGACCTACAATGAGCAGTTCTTC.

The chain uses TRBV27 and TRBJ1-5; D not certain. The CDR3 spans 18 residues. CDR1 is MNHEY and CDR2 is SMNVEV in the germline V gene (reference sequence). V lost 0 bases and J 0 bases, leaving 15 bases between the germline ends. CDR3 residues: CASSLSAQTVYSNQPQHF. CDR3 bases: TGTGCCAGCAGTTTATCGGCCCAAACAGTATATAGCAATCAGCCCCAGCATTTT.

The chain is built from TRBV11-1 and TRBJ2-7; tentatively, D is TRBD1 (6 bases). Germline-derived CDR1 and CDR2 are SGHAT and FQDESV (reference sequence). The CDR3 consists of 13 residues. V lost 10 bases to trimming and J lost 0 bases, with 13 bases between them. The CDR3: CAINDRRSYEQYF. The CDR3 DNA reads as TGTGCCATAAACGACAGGCGCTCCTACGAGCAGTACTTC.

J is TRBJ2-2 and V is TRBV7-3; D possibly corresponds to TRBD2 (5 bases). V lost 3 bases and J lost 7, with 12 bases in between. This CDR3 spans 14 amino acids. CDR1 and CDR2 (germline): SGHTA, FQGTGA. This chain's CDR3 is CASSLEARGGELFF. In DNA, the CDR3 is TGTGCCAGCAGCTTGGAGGCACGGGGCGGGGAGCTGTTTTTT.

V usage is TRBV6-5 and J usage is TRBJ2-7, with 7 bases aligning to TRBD2. CDR1 is MNHEY and CDR2 is SVGAGI in the germline V gene. With V trimmed by 6 bases and J by 1 base, 9 bases remained unmatched. The CDR3 is 15 residues long. This CDR3 is CASSRSGGSSYEQYF. CDR3 nucleotide sequence: TGTGCCAGCAGCCGCTCTGGCGGGAGTTCCTACGAGCAGTACTTC.

J is TRBJ1-5 and V is TRBV5-8, with 7 bases aligning to TRBD1. Germline assignment: CDR1 SGHTS and CDR2 YDEGEE. The CDR3 loop spans 14 amino acids. V lost 2 bases, J lost 5 bases, and 4 bases stayed unmatched. As DNA, the CDR3 is TGTGCCAGCAGCTTTAAGGGGGCCCATCAGCCCCAGCATTTT. It translates to CASSFKGAHQPQHF.

The rearrangement uses TRBV5-4 and TRBJ1-2; 9 nucleotides line up with TRBD1. CDR3 length equals 16 residues. With V trimmed by 6 bases and J by 4 bases, 13 bases remained unmatched. CDR1 is SGHNT, CDR2 YYREEE, per germline (reference sequence). The CDR3 nucleotides are TGTGCCAGCAACCTTGAGCCGGGACAGGGTCCCTATGGCTACACCTTC. This translates into CASNLEPGQGPYGYTF.

This clone was seen many times. V usage is TRBV6-5 and J usage is TRBJ2-5, with a weak D call TRBD1 (6 bases). The V gene lost 5 bases and the J gene lost 3 bases, with 13 bases spanning the gap. CDR1 is MNHEY and CDR2 is SVGAGI in the germline V gene. The length of the CDR3 is 14 residues. The CDR3 region has the DNA TGTGCCAGCAGTCGGACAGAACTTAAAGAGACCCAGTACTTC. It encodes CASSRTELKETQYF.

This rearrangement joins TRBV9 to TRBJ2-7; TRBD2 might be the D (5 bases). V was shortened by 0 bases and J by 5 bases, with 15 bases between the two germline ends. Germline values: CDR1 SGDLS, CDR2 YYNGEE. The CDR3 is made up of 15 amino acids. The CDR3 loop is CASSVGGGRLDEQYF. CDR3 in DNA: TGTGCCAGCAGCGTAGGTGGAGGAAGATTGGACGAGCAGTACTTC. Full variable domain (outside the CDR3, taken from reference TRBV9 and TRBJ2-7): DSGVTQTPKHLITATGQRVTLRCSPRSGDLSVYWYQQSLDQGLQFLIQYYNGEERAKGNILERFSAQQFPDLHSELNLSSLELGDSALYFCASSVGGGRLDEQYFGPGTRLTVT.

This chain uses TRBV7-9 with TRBJ2-7; a possible D gene is TRBD2 (6 bases). Looked up from germline, CDR1 is SEHNR and CDR2 is FQNEAQ (reference sequence). V gave up 5 bases and J gave up 0 bases, with 11 bases separating them. The CDR3 totals 14 residues. The DNA for the CDR3 is TGTGCCAGCAGCCGACGGGAGCCCTCCTACGAGCAGTACTTC. Protein sequence: CASSRREPSYEQYF.

This clone was recorded a few times. The chain joins TRBV28 to TRBJ1-3, with D possibly TRBD1 on 6 matching bases. V was trimmed by 5 bases and J by 9 bases, leaving 29 bases between them. The CDR3 runs to 18 residues. The germline V gene has CDR1 MDHEN and CDR2 SYDVKM. The CDR3 region is CASSVPLSFGDLGGTIYF. CDR3 in DNA: TGTGCCAGCAGTGTTCCCCTCTCGTTCGGCGATCTAGGGGGCACCATATATTTT.

The V gene is TRBV9, the J gene TRBJ2-1; D unclear. The CDR3 has 14 residues. The V gene's germline CDR1 is SGDLS and CDR2 YYNGEE. The germline V and J ends were trimmed by 0 bases and 0 bases, with 4 bases remaining between them. The CDR3 spells CASSVGGSYNEQFF. The CDR3 DNA sequence: TGTGCCAGCAGCGTAGGGGGCTCCTACAATGAGCAGTTCTTC. Complete variable domain (other parts from reference TRBV9 and TRBJ2-1): DSGVTQTPKHLITATGQRVTLRCSPRSGDLSVYWYQQSLDQGLQFLIQYYNGEERAKGNILERFSAQQFPDLHSELNLSSLELGDSALYFCASSVGGSYNEQFFGPGTRLTVL.